The table lists the clone carrying this T cell receptor (beta chain) with a count of one. Its matching antigen is unknown. Germline V gives CDR1 KGHSH, CDR2 LQKENI. Trimming pared 0 bases from V and 1 base from J, leaving 1 base between. CDR3 length: 13 residues. The data were taken from a study of PD-1 blockade in classical Hodgkin lymphoma. Points from the study as a whole: Newly diagnosed and completely responding patients shared comparable baseline diversity. What caused the repertoire differences, perhaps disease activity or prior therapy, remains undefined.

Some clones are missing from TCRdb's copy, which holds only in-frame ones; the method was immunoSEQ multiplex PCR. The sample shows over 15,000 clones, 75% to 90% of them seen only once. Brentuximab vedotin exposure varied, and every patient relapsed after autologous stem cell transplantation. Patients' outcomes at their best amounted to complete response, partial response or progressive disease. V and J are TRBV18 and TRBJ1-5, with D hard to call. The clonotype was recovered from a human donor with classical Hodgkin lymphoma. The material was peripheral blood mononuclear cells (PBMCs), obtained before the second cycle of nivolumab. In DNA, the CDR3 is TGTGCCAGCTCACCACCCAGCAATCAGCCCCAGCATTTT. It encodes CASSPPSNQPQHF.